This TCR beta chain was sequenced in a study of CD8 T cells in Susac syndrome. Random hexamers were used to reverse transcribe roughly 0.5 to 1 ug of RNA. A single record per CDR3 protein comes from TCRdb applying MiXCR to the immunoSEQ multiplex PCR reads. The sample contains about 210,000 distinct CDR3 sequences, about 93% of which appear only once. The length of the CDR3 is 15 residues. Germline CDR1 reads SGHTS; CDR2 reads YDEGEE. The V end was cut by 6 bases, the J end by 5 bases, with 20 bases between. This clonotype was obtained from a human donor in good health. What was sequenced was CD4+ T cells from PBMCs. This sequence joins TRBV5-8 and TRBJ2-5; possibly TRBD2 for D (6 bases). The CDR3 DNA sequence: TGTGCCAGCAACCCGGAGGGCCCCGGGCGGGAGACCCAGTACTTC. This sequence encodes CASNPEGPGRETQYF.